This TCR beta chain stems from a study of blood T cell repertoires in COVID-19. On the study more broadly: Sample material is recorded as cDNA or gDNA derived from T cells, B-cell-depleted T cells, or PBMCs.

Profiled with immunoSEQ multiplex PCR; TCRdb holds only in-frame clones, not every one. Of roughly 120,000 clones in the sample, approximately 79% are singletons; the top ten hold approximately 16%. The TCR was taken from a woman over 75 with active or convalescent COVID-19. Sequenced input: peripheral blood.

Here the CDR3 DNA reads TGTGCCAGCAGCATAAGGACTAGCGGGAGTTTAGGCACAGATACGCAGTATTTT. Residues: CASSIRTSGSLGTDTQYF. V usage is TRBV7-6 and J usage is TRBJ2-3, with TRBD2 matching over 13 bases. The CDR3 spans 18 residues. The J segment lost 1 base and the V segment lost 5 bases, leaving 9 bases of the junction unmatched. CDR1 is SGHVS, CDR2 FNYEAQ, per germline.